The clone carrying this TCR beta chain was detected ten times or more. Its antigen remains unidentified. Expressed TCRB transcripts were sequenced, since all the RNA that had been isolated was reverse transcribed. Libraries were prepared by immunoSEQ multiplex PCR; TCRdb keeps only in-frame clonotypes and omits some of them. The sample shows over 150,000 clones, 6% to 9% of them seen only once. Purity exceeded 95% in all sorted populations. The data were taken from a study of beta chain features in type 1 diabetes. Study observations and caveats: There was a moderate but significant shortening of TCRB CDR3s in all four CD4+ subsets of Type 1 diabetes patients.

Looked up from germline, CDR1 is MDHEN and CDR2 is SYDVKM. Between the trimmed V and J ends, which lost 4 bases and 10 bases, there was a span of 20 bases. This CDR3 comprises 15 residues. The receptor was isolated from a man aged 18 to 29 with type 1 diabetes. The rearrangement uses TRBV28 and TRBJ2-1; possible D gene TRBD2, 5 bases. Sequenced: central memory CD4+ T cells from blood. The CDR3 DNA follows: TGTGCCAGCAGTTGGGCCAGAGCGGCGGCTGAGGAGCAGTTCTTC. Protein: CASSWARAAAEEQFF.